The T cell receptor (beta chain) described here comes from a study of cytomegalovirus exposure and HLA in healthy donors. The CDR3 is 17 amino acids. The ends lost 2 bases at V and 2 bases at J; junction bases unmatched: 11. Germline values: CDR1 LNHNV, CDR2 YYDKDF (reference sequence). The PCR contained 60 Vbeta and 13 Jbeta primers. Sequencing was performed with immunoSEQ multiplex PCR; in TCRdb, only in-frame clones are kept and a portion is missing. Of around 140,000 clones detected, 78% appear once; the ten largest clones hold about 1.5%. Material: PBMCs. The TCR comes from a female donor in good health and CMV-seronegative. The gene calls are TRBV15 and TRBJ2-5; 7 positions agree with TRBD1. The CDR3 coding sequence is TGTGCCACCAGCAGAAGTATAGGGAACAGGGGACAAGAGACCCAGTACTTC. This sequence encodes CATSRSIGNRGQETQYF.